What follows are 20 T cell receptor beta chains derived from one specimen sequenced in a study of OX40 agonist ivuxolimab in advanced cancers. Method: immunoSEQ multiplex PCR; TCRdb's copy keeps in-frame clones and lacks some. The sample consists of approximately 74,000 clones, around 82% of them appearing once. The sample consisted of CD4+ or CD8+ T cells sorted from blood, taken in a trial of the OX40 agonist ivuxolimab. Receptors were obtained from an adult with an advanced solid tumor such as melanoma, head and neck, liver or kidney cancer.

The chain links TRBV4-2 to TRBJ2-5; 15 bases align to TRBD2. V lost 4 bases to trimming and J lost 2 bases; unmatched junction nucleotides: 2. CDR3 length: 16 amino acids. The V gene's germline CDR1 is LGHNA and CDR2 YNFKEQ. The CDR3 coding sequence is TGTGCCAGCAGCCTCGGACTAGCGGGAGGGCAAGAGACCCAGTACTTC. Amino acids: CASSLGLAGGQETQYF.

The chain is built from TRBV7-8 and TRBJ2-2; D not certain. CDR3 size: 14 residues. Germline CDR1 reads SGHVS; CDR2 reads FQNEAQ. Trimming left V 0 bases short and J 6 bases short, with 8 bases between. CDR3 in DNA: TGTGCCAGCAGCTTAGCGCCCGGATCCGGGGAGCTGTTTTTT. Its protein product is CASSLAPGSGELFF.

This clone was detected only a few times. The gene calls are TRBV28 and TRBJ1-5; perhaps TRBD1 as D (5 bases). V was cut by 8 bases and J by 1 base, with 15 bases left in between. CDR3 size: 15 residues. Germline V gene data show CDR1 as MDHEN and CDR2 as SYDVKM. This chain's CDR3 is CASHEGQWSNQPQHF. CDR3 coding DNA: TGTGCCAGCCATGAGGGGCAGTGGAGCAATCAGCCCCAGCATTTT.

The V gene is TRBV6-5, the J gene TRBJ2-7; D perhaps matches TRBD2 (6 bases). The CDR3 contains 13 residues. The V end lost 8 bases, the J end lost 0 bases, and 11 bases lay between the germline ends. Germline-derived CDR1 and CDR2 are MNHEY and SVGAGI. For the CDR3, the DNA is TGTGCCAGCCTCCGACTAGGCTCCTACGAGCAGTACTTC. It translates to CASLRLGSYEQYF.

The chain uses TRBV5-1 and TRBJ2-5, with 12 bases aligning to TRBD1. Germline V CDR1 and CDR2: SGHRS, YFSETQ. V lost 4 bases to trimming and J lost 4 bases; unmatched junction nucleotides: 8. The CDR3 sequence is 16 residues long. The CDR3 sequence: CASSPGGTGGRETQYF. The CDR3 DNA sequence: TGCGCCAGCAGCCCGGGAGGGACAGGGGGCAGAGAGACCCAGTACTTC. Using reference TRBV5-1 and TRBJ2-5 for the parts outside the CDR3, the full variable domain is KAGVTQTPRYLIKTRGQQVTLSCSPISGHRSVSWYQQTPGQGLQFLFEYFSETQRNKGNFPGRFSGRQFSNSRSEMNVSTLELGDSALYLCASSPGGTGGRETQYFGPGTRLLVL.

The rearrangement links TRBV27 to TRBJ2-1; 9 bases align to TRBD2. With 5 bases clipped from V and 7 bases from J, the junction kept 9 bases outside the gene matches. The length of the CDR3 is 15 residues. Germline loops: CDR1 MNHEY, CDR2 SMNVEV (reference sequence). The CDR3 here is CASSLIAGASNEQFF. The CDR3 nucleotides read TGTGCCAGCAGTCTTATAGCGGGAGCTTCGAATGAGCAGTTCTTC.

The chain uses TRBV11-2 and TRBJ2-1; D is tentatively TRBD1 or TRBD2 (5 bases each). Germline CDR1 SGHAT, CDR2 FQNNGV. The CDR3 length is 17 residues. V lost 5 bases to trimming and J lost 3 bases, with 20 bases between them. CDR3 coding DNA: TGTGCCAGCAGCGCCCGGGACCGACAGAGGGTCTACAATGAGCAGTTCTTC. This gives the protein CASSARDRQRVYNEQFF.

This sequence joins TRBV5-1 and TRBJ2-2; D might be TRBD2 (5 bases). V was pared by 5 bases and J by 0 bases, with 8 bases between. The germline gives CDR1 SGHRS, CDR2 YFSETQ. CDR3 length: 14 amino acids. This CDR3 is CASRVGANTGELFF. CDR3 DNA sequence: TGCGCCAGCAGGGTGGGAGCGAACACCGGGGAGCTGTTTTTT.

The rearrangement uses TRBV19 and TRBJ2-2, with D maybe TRBD2 (6 bases). Trimming left V 5 bases short and J 2 bases short, with 12 bases between. The CDR3 contains 15 residues. Per the germline V gene, CDR1 is LNHDA and CDR2 is SQIVND (reference sequence). The CDR3 sequence is CASSRGGTNTGELFF. Here the CDR3 DNA reads TGTGCCAGTAGTCGGGGCGGGACCAACACCGGGGAGCTGTTTTTT.

The sample holds many counts of this clone. This chain connects TRBV28 to TRBJ2-7, with 8 bases aligning to TRBD1. The V and J ends lost 5 bases and 12 bases, in that order; junction bases with no gene match: 15. The CDR3 is 14 residues long. Germline V CDR1 and CDR2: MDHEN, SYDVKM. The CDR3 region has the DNA TGTGCCAGCAGTAAAGGACAGGGACGAGATACGCCGTACTTC. It translates to CASSKGQGRDTPYF.

The rearrangement uses TRBV6-5 and TRBJ2-3, with D possibly matching TRBD1 (6 bases). Germline V gene data show CDR1 as MNHEY and CDR2 as SVGAGI. V lost 4 bases and J 3 bases, leaving 17 bases between the germline ends. The CDR3 totals 16 residues. For the CDR3, the DNA is TGTGCCAGCAGTTTTTCAGGGGCTTTAATAACAGATACGCAGTATTTT. Translation gives CASSFSGALITDTQYF.

This clone was detected only once. The chain combines TRBV5-1 with TRBJ2-1; a possible D gene is TRBD2 (6 bases). The CDR3 has 16 residues. V was pared by 4 bases and J by 1 base, with 15 bases between. From germline, CDR1 is SGHRS and CDR2 YFSETQ. The CDR3 sequence: CASSLLGGFSYNEQFF. The CDR3 DNA reads as TGCGCCAGCAGCCTTCTGGGGGGTTTTTCCTACAATGAGCAGTTCTTC.

The table lists this clone with a few counts. The rearrangement uses TRBV4-1 and TRBJ2-1, with TRBD2 matching 7 bases. The J segment lost 7 bases and the V segment lost 0 bases, leaving 6 bases of the junction unmatched. The germline gives CDR1 MGHRA, CDR2 YSYEKL. The length of the CDR3 is 15 residues. In DNA form, the CDR3 reads TGCGCCAGCAGCCAAGAATTCACCGGGGGGAATGAGCAGTTCTTC. The encoded protein is CASSQEFTGGNEQFF.

This clone has only one observation. This chain uses TRBV27 with TRBJ1-5; 10 bases are a match to TRBD1. The trim removed 5 bases at V and 8 bases at J, leaving 9 bases unmatched. CDR1 MNHEY and CDR2 SMNVEV come from the germline V gene (reference sequence). The CDR3 is 15 residues long. The CDR3 DNA reads TGTGCCAGCAGTAGGGGACAGGGGAATTTTGAGCCCCAGCATTTT. Translation: CASSRGQGNFEPQHF.

The V gene is TRBV7-9, the J gene TRBJ2-5; D is possibly TRBD1 or TRBD2 (5 bases each). V was pared by 1 base and J by 2 bases, with 14 bases between. Looked up from germline, CDR1 is SEHNR and CDR2 is FQNEAQ (reference sequence). CDR3 length: 16 residues. The CDR3 sequence: CASSLGGMVEQETQYF. The CDR3 DNA reads as TGTGCCAGCAGCTTAGGGGGGATGGTAGAGCAAGAGACCCAGTACTTC.

The chain couples TRBV6-5 to TRBJ1-3; TRBD1 is a possible D gene (5 bases). The germline V gene encodes CDR1 MNHEY and CDR2 SVGAGI. This CDR3 is built from 13 residues. The V end was cut by 5 bases, the J end by 3 bases, with 8 bases between. As DNA, the CDR3 is TGTGCCAGCAGTGCCGGGGGTGGAAACACCATATATTTT. Translating gives CASSAGGGNTIYF.

The V and J genes are TRBV7-2 and TRBJ2-1; D may match TRBD1 or TRBD2 (5 bases each). Looked up from germline, CDR1 is SGHTA and CDR2 is FQGNSA. Trimming pared 1 base from V and 9 bases from J, leaving 10 bases between. This CDR3 region has 13 residues. The CDR3 DNA reads TGTGCCAGCAGCTTAGACCGGGGCGGTGAGCAGTTCTTC. This codes for CASSLDRGGEQFF.

The chain recombines TRBV6-1 with TRBJ1-4; 10 bases are a match to TRBD1. Germline lookup yields CDR1 MNHNS and CDR2 SASEGT. V was clipped by 4 bases and J by 6 bases; unmatched bases: 5. The CDR3 contains 15 residues. This chain's CDR3 is CASSGGGQGYEKLFF. The CDR3 DNA reads TGTGCCAGCAGTGGGGGGGGACAGGGGTATGAAAAACTGTTTTTT.

This chain uses TRBV4-1 with TRBJ2-2; D is perhaps TRBD1 (6 bases). V dropped 3 bases and J dropped 4 bases, with 12 bases sitting between them. Per the germline V gene, CDR1 is MGHRA and CDR2 is YSYEKL. This CDR3 is built from 15 residues. This chain's CDR3 is CASSQTGLPTGELFF. The CDR3 DNA is TGCGCCAGCAGCCAGACAGGACTGCCCACCGGGGAGCTGTTTTTT.

The rearrangement joins TRBV4-2 to TRBJ1-5; 7 nucleotides match TRBD1. CDR3 length equals 14 residues. Looked up from germline, CDR1 is LGHNA and CDR2 is YNFKEQ. The V and J ends lost 4 bases and 3 bases, in that order; junction bases with no gene match: 3. The CDR3 is CASSRQGDNQPQHF. The CDR3 nucleotides are TGTGCCAGCAGCCGCCAGGGGGACAATCAGCCCCAGCATTTT.